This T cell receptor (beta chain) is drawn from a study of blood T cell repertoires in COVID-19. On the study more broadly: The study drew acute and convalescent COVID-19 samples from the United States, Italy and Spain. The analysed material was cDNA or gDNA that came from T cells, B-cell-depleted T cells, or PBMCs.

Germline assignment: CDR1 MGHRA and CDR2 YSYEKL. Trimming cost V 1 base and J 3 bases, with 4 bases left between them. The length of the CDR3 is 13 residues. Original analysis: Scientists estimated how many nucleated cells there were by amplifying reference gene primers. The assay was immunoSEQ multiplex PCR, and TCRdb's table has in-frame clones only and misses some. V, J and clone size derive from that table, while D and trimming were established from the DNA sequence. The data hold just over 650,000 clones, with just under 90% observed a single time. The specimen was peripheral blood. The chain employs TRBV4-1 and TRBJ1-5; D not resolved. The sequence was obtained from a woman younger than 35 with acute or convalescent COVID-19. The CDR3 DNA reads TGCGCCAGCAGCCAAGCTTACAATCAGCCCCAGCATTTT. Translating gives CASSQAYNQPQHF.